This T cell receptor beta chain was observed in a study of cytomegalovirus exposure and HLA in healthy donors. The CDR3 has 18 residues. V lost 0 bases and J 1 base, leaving 18 bases between the germline ends. The germline V gene has CDR1 SGHTA and CDR2 FQGNSA. Findings of the study overall: Researchers reported in a later analysis that common viral pathogens appeared linked to several top clusters.

This PCR relied on a set of 60 Vbeta primers and 13 Jbeta primers. Using immunoSEQ multiplex PCR, the repertoire was profiled, and TCRdb retains in-frame clones only, with some absent. The sample is made up of 40,000 or so clones, and the top ten hold 3% to 4% of it. For this clone: Antigen unknown.

Sequenced input: PBMCs. The receptor was derived from a woman aged 25 to 39 in good health and CMV-seropositive. The chain is built from TRBV7-2 and TRBJ2-5; a possible D gene is TRBD2 (7 bases). The CDR3 nucleotides read TGTGCCAGCAGCTTAGCGGGGGGGCGCACGCGAATCCAAGAGACCCAGTACTTC. Its translation is CASSLAGGRTRIQETQYF.